The rows below give T cell receptor beta chains drawn from one sample of a study of cytomegalovirus exposure and HLA in healthy donors. Profiling relied on immunoSEQ multiplex PCR, and the TCRdb table lists in-frame clones only, not all of them. The sample has tens of thousands of clones, approximately 81% seen once; the top ten hold about 3%. The sample comprised PBMCs. These receptors were taken from a woman in her 40s in good health and CMV-seronegative. Each CDR3 is given with its conserved first and last residue. The D gene is left open where the match is weak. Part of the rows lack a size; the others show once, few, many or a class for expanded clones.

CDR3 DNA | CDR3 protein | J gene | V gene | clone size | D gene
TGTGCCAGCAGCTTAGGAACGTACAGGGCCGGGAACTATGGCTACACCTTC | CASSLGTYRAGNYGYTF | TRBJ1-2 | TRBV7-6 | - | -
TGTGCCAGCAGCCCCGGTGGGGGGTTAGACTATGGCTACACCTTC | CASSPGGGLDYGYTF | TRBJ1-2 | TRBV5-4 | - | -
TGCGCCAGCAGCCAAGGGGGGGGGACTAGCGGTTACGAGCAGTACTTC | CASSQGGGTSGYEQYF | TRBJ2-7 | TRBV4-3 | - | TRBD2
TGTGCCAGCAGTCGACAGGCAGTTTCTGCCTATGGCTACACCTTC | CASSRQAVSAYGYTF | TRBJ1-2 | TRBV28 | - | -
TGTGCCAGCATTCTTGATGGAGGGCAGGGAAACACCATATATTTT | CASILDGGQGNTIYF | TRBJ1-3 | TRBV7-9 | - | -
TGTGCCAGCAGCCCTACCCAATCCCGAACGAGAGCTTTCTTT | CASSPTQSRTRAFF | TRBJ1-1 | TRBV11-1 | - | -
TGTGCCAGTAGTTTTTCAGGGGGTCATGAGCAGTTCTTC | CASSFSGGHEQFF | TRBJ2-1 | TRBV19 | once | TRBD1
TGTGCCAGCAGCTTAGGTTGGGGAGGTGGTCAGCCCCAGCATTTT | CASSLGWGGGQPQHF | TRBJ1-5 | TRBV7-2 | - | -
TGTGCCAGCAGCTCCGGGCAGGGCTCTGGAAACACCATATATTTT | CASSSGQGSGNTIYF | TRBJ1-3 | TRBV7-6 | - | -
TGTGCCAGCAGCCACCTACAGGGGCGAGCGTATGGCTACACCTTC | CASSHLQGRAYGYTF | TRBJ1-2 | TRBV6-5 | - | TRBD1
TGTGCCACCAGCAGGGACCGGGAATCCGGGAGGATACTAGCCAAAAACATTCAGTACTTC | CATSRDRESGRILAKNIQYF | TRBJ2-4 | TRBV15 | - | TRBD2
TGCAGCGTCAAGGACAGGGGAAGTGTAAAACTGTTTTTT | CSVKDRGSVKLFF | TRBJ1-4 | TRBV29-1 | - | TRBD1
TGCGCCAGCAGCACGGGACTAGCGGGAGTCGGGGAGCTGTTTTTT | CASSTGLAGVGELFF | TRBJ2-2 | TRBV5-1 | few | TRBD2
TGTGCCAGCAGTTACTCGACAGGGAGGAACACTGAAGCTTTCTTT | CASSYSTGRNTEAFF | TRBJ1-1 | TRBV6-5 | - | TRBD1
TGTGCCAGCAGCCAGTTTGAAAAACTGTTTTTT | CASSQFEKLFF | TRBJ1-4 | TRBV6-5 | - | -
TGCGCCAGCAGCCAATTGAGGTCCACCGGGGAGCTGTTTTTT | CASSQLRSTGELFF | TRBJ2-2 | TRBV5-1 | - | -
TGTGCCAGCAGTTACCCGGGACTCACGTCCTACGAGCAGTACTTC | CASSYPGLTSYEQYF | TRBJ2-7 | TRBV6-5 | - | -
TGTGCCAGCAGCATCGGGACAGGGGAAAATAGCAATCAGCCCCAGCATTTT | CASSIGTGENSNQPQHF | TRBJ1-5 | TRBV7-8 | - | TRBD1
TGTGCCAGCAGCTTACTAGGACAGAATGGCTACACCTTC | CASSLLGQNGYTF | TRBJ1-2 | TRBV7-3 | - | -
TGTGCCAGCAGCTTTAGCGCGTACGAGCAGTACTTC | CASSFSAYEQYF | TRBJ2-7 | TRBV11-2 | - | -
TGTGCCAGCAGTCCCGTACGGCGCGGAGGCACTGAAGCTTTCTTT | CASSPVRRGGTEAFF | TRBJ1-1 | TRBV28 | - | -
TGTGCCAGCAGTTACCCGGGACTACCAGCCACCGGGGAGCTGTTTTTT | CASSYPGLPATGELFF | TRBJ2-2 | TRBV6-6 | - | TRBD2
TGTGCCAGCAGCGTAGCAGGGGCCAACGTCCTGACTTTC | CASSVAGANVLTF | TRBJ2-6 | TRBV9 | once | -
TGTGCCAGCAGCGGGGACGGACAGGGAGCTTTATATGGCTACACCTTC | CASSGDGQGALYGYTF | TRBJ1-2 | TRBV9 | - | TRBD1
TGCGCCAGCAGCTTGGGCCAGCGGGAGTCCGAGCAGTACTTC | CASSLGQRESEQYF | TRBJ2-7 | TRBV5-1 | - | TRBD2
TGTGCCAGTAGTAAACCACAGGGGGGCGAGCAGTACTTC | CASSKPQGGEQYF | TRBJ2-7 | TRBV19 | once | TRBD1
TGTGCCAGCAGTCTCCCCAGGGGGAAGGGCACTGAAGCTTTCTTT | CASSLPRGKGTEAFF | TRBJ1-1 | TRBV28 | - | TRBD1
TGTGCCAGCTCAACGACTCTCCCCTACGAGCAGTACTTC | CASSTTLPYEQYF | TRBJ2-7 | TRBV18 | - | -
TGTGCCAGCAGACCTTACAGGGAGAGGGGCAATGAGCAGTTCTTC | CASRPYRERGNEQFF | TRBJ2-1 | TRBV6-6 | once | -
TGCGCCAGCAGCTTGCGCGGGACAGGGGTAGATACGCAGTATTTT | CASSLRGTGVDTQYF | TRBJ2-3 | TRBV5-1 | - | TRBD1
TGTGCCAGCAGTCCCGCGGGACTAGCTTCTTCCTACGAGCAGTACTTC | CASSPAGLASSYEQYF | TRBJ2-7 | TRBV28 | - | TRBD2
TGTGCCAGCAGCTTACTGGGCGGGGCAGCCTACAATGAGCAGTTCTTC | CASSLLGGAAYNEQFF | TRBJ2-1 | TRBV7-2 | - | -
TGTGCCAGCAGCTTGAGCGGGAGTCTCAACGAGCAGTACTTC | CASSLSGSLNEQYF | TRBJ2-7 | TRBV11-3 | - | TRBD2
TGCGCCAGCAGCTTACCAACGGGGTCTGGGGCCAACGTCCTGACTTTC | CASSLPTGSGANVLTF | TRBJ2-6 | TRBV5-1 | - | -
TGTGCCAGCAGCTTAGCCGGGACAGGTATAGCCAAAAACATTCAGTACTTC | CASSLAGTGIAKNIQYF | TRBJ2-4 | TRBV7-9 | - | TRBD1
TGTGCCAGCAGGGAGGGATCCTACGAGCAGTACTTC | CASREGSYEQYF | TRBJ2-7 | TRBV2 | medium-sized | -
TGTGCCAGCTCACCTCAATCCGGTAACACTGAAGCTTTCTTT | CASSPQSGNTEAFF | TRBJ1-1 | TRBV18 | - | -
TGCGCCAGCAGACTCCAAATCACAGGGGCCGCGTCGAACTTC | CASRLQITGAASNF | TRBJ2-7 | TRBV23-1 | - | TRBD1
TGTGCCAGCAGTTTATCCGACATAAATCAGCCCCAGCATTTT | CASSLSDINQPQHF | TRBJ1-5 | TRBV28 | once | -
TGTGCCAGCAGGGACCGGGACAGGGGAAACACTGAAGCTTTCTTT | CASRDRDRGNTEAFF | TRBJ1-1 | TRBV5-4 | few | TRBD1
TGTGCCAGCAGTTATGGCAGAAAGAACACTGAAGCTTTCTTT | CASSYGRKNTEAFF | TRBJ1-1 | TRBV6-5 | - | -
TGTGCCAGCAGCTACTCGAACACGGGGGGGTATGGCTACACCTTC | CASSYSNTGGYGYTF | TRBJ1-2 | TRBV6-5 | - | -
TGCGCCAGCAGCTTGGCCTCCGGGACAGGGGGGCTCAATGAGCAGTTCTTC | CASSLASGTGGLNEQFF | TRBJ2-1 | TRBV5-1 | - | TRBD1
TGTGCCACACTATTACGGGAGGGCCATTTAGAGACCCAGTACTTC | CATLLREGHLETQYF | TRBJ2-5 | TRBV15 | - | TRBD2
TGCGCCAGCAGCCAAGAAAGGGGGACAGTTAACACCGGGGAGCTGTTTTTT | CASSQERGTVNTGELFF | TRBJ2-2 | TRBV4-1 | - | TRBD1
TGCAGCGTTGCGAAGAGGCAGATAAACACCGGGGAGCTGTTTTTT | CSVAKRQINTGELFF | TRBJ2-2 | TRBV29-1 | - | -
TGTGCCAGCAGTTTACGGCGGGAGGGCTACGAGCAGTACTTC | CASSLRREGYEQYF | TRBJ2-7 | TRBV28 | - | TRBD2
TGTGCCAGCAGCTTAATACAGGGGGCGCCCGAGCAGTACTTC | CASSLIQGAPEQYF | TRBJ2-7 | TRBV7-9 | - | TRBD1
TGTGCCAGCAGTTTGGGGCTGTTCTATAATTCACCCCTCCACTTT | CASSLGLFYNSPLHF | TRBJ1-6 | TRBV28 | - | -
TGTGCCAGCAGTTTGCCTGGCGGGAGGGGGACCCAGTACTTC | CASSLPGGRGTQYF | TRBJ2-5 | TRBV28 | - | TRBD2
TGCGCCAGCAGTCTCGCTAGCGGGAGTCGGGACGGGGAGCTGTTTTTT | CASSLASGSRDGELFF | TRBJ2-2 | TRBV5-1 | - | TRBD2
TGCGCCCCCCCGGGTGTAAGGGACAGCGTCGGAAACACCATATATTTT | CAPPGVRDSVGNTIYF | TRBJ1-3 | TRBV5-1 | few | TRBD1
TGCGCCAGCAGTGACCAGTTGGAGAGGCGGGCTTTCTTT | CASSDQLERRAFF | TRBJ1-1 | TRBV10-1 | few | -
TGTGCCAGCAGTGAATTGGGGACTAGCGGTTACAATGAGCAGTTCTTC | CASSELGTSGYNEQFF | TRBJ2-1 | TRBV25-1 | - | TRBD2
TGTGCCTGGAGTGCCGCCCCCGGGAGAAATGAGCAGTTCTTC | CAWSAAPGRNEQFF | TRBJ2-1 | TRBV30 | - | -
TGTGCCAGCAGTTACGGCGGGCGGGACTATGGCTACACCTTC | CASSYGGRDYGYTF | TRBJ1-2 | TRBV6-6 | - | -
TGTGCCAGCAGCTGGACGAGGGTGAACACTGAAGCTTTCTTT | CASSWTRVNTEAFF | TRBJ1-1 | TRBV11-2 | - | -
TGCAGCGCCCGACTTAGCGACCGGGGGACCTACGAGCAGTACTTC | CSARLSDRGTYEQYF | TRBJ2-7 | TRBV29-1 | - | -
TGTGCCAGTAGTATCGGAGGGTTAACCTACGAGCAGTACTTC | CASSIGGLTYEQYF | TRBJ2-7 | TRBV19 | - | -
TGTGCCAGCAGCTTAGGGCAGTTGAACACTGAAGCTTTCTTT | CASSLGQLNTEAFF | TRBJ1-1 | TRBV11-1 | - | -